This T cell receptor beta chain was sequenced for a study of blood T cell repertoires in COVID-19. Study overall: Samples taken during acute and convalescent COVID-19 were collected in the United States, Italy and Spain. PBMCs, B-cell-depleted T cells, or T cells provided the cDNA or gDNA that made up the material.

Germline trimming cut 2 bases from V and 0 bases from J; bases unmatched to any gene: 6. CDR1 is MNHEY and CDR2 is SMNVEV in the germline V gene (reference sequence). The CDR3 length is 16 residues. Here immunoSEQ multiplex PCR was the method, and the copy in TCRdb shows in-frame clones only, minus some. The sample includes hundreds of thousands of clones, just over 85% seen only once; the top ten take approximately 14%. Those enrolled, adults aged roughly 18 to 95 years, came from roughly 23 US areas. Participants reported their clinical history, and cohort assignment relied on those reports. The origin of this receptor is a woman aged 45-60 years with acute COVID-19. Specimen: PBMCs or T cells enriched from blood (not recorded which). V and J are TRBV27 and TRBJ2-7; TRBD1 matches 8 bases. The DNA of the CDR3 is TGTGCCAGCAGTTTAGCCCCCGGGACAGGCTCCTACGAGCAGTACTTC. This encodes CASSLAPGTGSYEQYF.